The next 23 T cell receptor beta chains were all read from a single sample in a study of T-cell memory formation after mild COVID-19. TCRdb re-called the 5' RACE reads with MiXCR, one entry per CDR3 protein. The table records about 340,000 distinct CDR3 sequences, over 20% of them present only once. Specimen: PBMCs or a T cell subset sorted from them (not recorded which). The receptor source for this set is an adult woman who had mild COVID-19 (a few samples of this study predate the infection). Cell type and time point are not known.

The chain carries TRBV24-1 and TRBJ2-5; 14 bases match TRBD2. Losses at the gene ends were 10 bases for V and 4 bases for J; bases not matched to a gene: 7. This CDR3 has 15 amino acids. CDR1 and CDR2 from the germline V gene are KGHDR and SFDVKD. The CDR3 loop reads CATKKGTSGGETQYF. The DNA for the CDR3 is TGTGCCACTAAAAAAGGGACTAGCGGGGGAGAGACCCAGTACTTC.

The genes are TRBV12-3 or TRBV12-4 and TRBJ2-4; TRBD2 aligns across 8 bases. CDR3 length: 14 residues. Trimming took 4 bases from V and 7 from J; bases not matched to a gene: 6. The CDR3, as DNA: TGTGCCAGCAGTTCCGGGGGGGCCGGGAACATTCAGTACTTC. Encoded protein: CASSSGGAGNIQYF.

The chain has TRBV24-1 and TRBJ2-1; perhaps D is TRBD1 or TRBD2 (5 bases each). The CDR3 runs 11 residues. V lost 9 bases and J 10 bases, leaving 12 bases between the germline ends. Germline V gene data show CDR1 as KGHDR and CDR2 as SFDVKD. CDR3 in amino acids: CATELGEEQFF. DNA of the CDR3: TGTGCCACCGAATTGGGGGAGGAGCAGTTCTTC.

CDR3 residues: CASNKVGANVLTF. CDR3 DNA sequence: TGTGCCAGCAATAAAGTTGGGGCCAACGTCCTGACTTTC. The V call is TRBV2, the J call TRBJ2-6; D unclear. Germline V gives CDR1 SNHLY, CDR2 FYNNEI. V was clipped by 7 bases and J by 3 bases, with 7 bases between them. The CDR3 contains 13 residues.

This chain uses TRBV15 with TRBJ2-3; 7 bases agree with TRBD2. The CDR3 is 14 residues long. V was pared by 3 bases and J by 6 bases, with 6 bases of the junction left unmatched. Germline V gene data show CDR1 as LNHNV and CDR2 as YYDKDF (reference sequence). The CDR3 reads CATSSSSGSDTQYF. CDR3 DNA sequence: TGTGCCACCAGCAGTTCTAGCGGCTCGGATACGCAGTATTTT.

This sequence joins TRBV6-5 and TRBJ2-7, with TRBD1 matching over 10 bases. CDR1 is MNHEY, CDR2 SVGAGI, per germline. V lost 6 bases and J lost 0; bases outside the gene matches: 5. The CDR3 contains 15 residues. The CDR3 region is CASSPGTGDSYEQYF. CDR3 bases: TGTGCCAGCAGCCCCGGGACAGGGGACTCCTACGAGCAGTACTTC.

CDR3 DNA sequence: TGTGCTAGCGGGAGATCCCCCTACAATGAGCAGTTCTTC. It encodes CASGRSPYNEQFF. This chain uses TRBV12-5 with TRBJ2-1; the D gene is possibly TRBD2 (6 bases). Germline assignment: CDR1 LGHNT and CDR2 FRNRAP. V was trimmed by 9 bases and J by 2 bases, leaving 11 bases between them. The CDR3 runs to 13 residues.

This clonotype occurred a few times. The chain links TRBV12-3 or TRBV12-4 to TRBJ2-7; D gene ambiguous. The V and J ends lost 3 bases and 2 bases respectively, with 14 bases between them. This CDR3 is built from 15 residues. The chain's CDR3 is CASSFFRRQTYEQYF. Here the CDR3 DNA reads TGTGCCAGCAGTTTTTTTCGGCGCCAAACCTACGAGCAGTACTTC.

In its sample, this clonotype was seen a few times. This chain joins TRBV13 and TRBJ2-1, with 10 nucleotides matching TRBD1. The CDR3 sequence is 16 residues long. Trimming cost V 7 bases and J 4 bases; bases outside gene matches: 10. CDR1 PRHDT and CDR2 FYEKMQ come from the germline V gene (reference sequence). Here the CDR3 reads CASTLMAGQGYNEQFF. For the CDR3, the DNA is TGTGCCAGCACTCTCATGGCGGGACAGGGGTACAATGAGCAGTTCTTC.

This clonotype was observed a few times. The gene calls are TRBV9 and TRBJ2-1; 10 nucleotides match TRBD2. Germline CDR1 is SGDLS and CDR2 is YYNGEE. The CDR3 is 17 residues long. J was trimmed by 2 bases and V by 3 bases; bases with no gene match: 8. The CDR3 protein is CASSDPKRGGAYNEQFF. CDR3 nucleotide sequence: TGTGCCAGCAGCGACCCTAAGCGGGGGGGAGCCTACAATGAGCAGTTCTTC.

This rearrangement joins TRBV5-6 to TRBJ2-7, with 7 bases that match TRBD1. The CDR3 consists of 16 residues. J gave up 5 bases and V 1 base, and 12 bases lay outside the gene matches. Germline V gene lookup returns CDR1 SGHDT and CDR2 YYEEEE. The DNA of the CDR3 is TGTGCCAGCAGCTTGCCGCGTCGTGACAGGGCCCACGAGCAGTACTTC. Translation: CASSLPRRDRAHEQYF.

The gene calls are TRBV5-4 and TRBJ1-1; TRBD1 matches 7 bases. This CDR3 contains 14 residues. Germline assignment: CDR1 SGHNT and CDR2 YYREEE (reference sequence). Losses at the gene ends were 4 bases for V and 2 bases for J; bases not matched to a gene: 5. CDR3 DNA sequence: TGTGCCAGCAGCCCGACAGGGTCTAACACTGAAGCTTTCTTT. Translated, it gives CASSPTGSNTEAFF.

This clonotype was observed a handful of times. The chain employs TRBV9 and TRBJ1-1, with 9 bases matching TRBD1. Germline CDR1 is SGDLS and CDR2 is YYNGEE. J gave up 0 bases and V 0 bases, and 6 bases lay outside the gene matches. The CDR3 covers 17 residues. The CDR3 nucleotides read TGTGCCAGCAGCGTAGACAAAGGGACAGGGATGAACACTGAAGCTTTCTTT. Encoded protein: CASSVDKGTGMNTEAFF.

This clonotype has more than one count but fewer than ten. The chain couples TRBV11-3 to TRBJ2-3; no clear D. The CDR3 extends over 13 amino acids. Trimming left V 4 bases short and J 4 bases short, with 9 bases between. Germline lookup yields CDR1 SGHNT and CDR2 YENEEA. The CDR3 loop is CASSWVASDTQYF. In DNA, the CDR3 is TGTGCCAGCAGCTGGGTAGCTTCAGATACGCAGTATTTT. Full variable domain (rest looked up from reference TRBV11-3 and TRBJ2-3): EAGVVQSPRYKIIEKKQPVAFWCNPISGHNTLYWYLQNLGQGPELLIRYENEEAVDDSQLPKDRFSAERLKGVDSTLKIQPAELGDSAVYLCASSWVASDTQYFGPGTRLTVL.

This clonotype was observed a few times. The chain carries TRBV29-1 and TRBJ2-7; the D call may be TRBD1 or TRBD2 (5 bases each). This CDR3 is 12 amino acids long. The germline V gene encodes CDR1 SQVTM and CDR2 ANQGSEA. With 5 bases removed from V and 3 bases from J, the gap between germline ends came to 11 bases. CDR3: CSVPGTHYEQYF. The DNA of the CDR3 is TGCAGCGTTCCCGGGACCCACTACGAGCAGTACTTC.

V is TRBV27 and J is TRBJ2-2; D tentatively fits TRBD1 or TRBD2 (5 bases each). The CDR3 loop spans 15 amino acids. Trimming took 5 bases from V and 2 from J, leaving 12 bases between them. CDR1 and CDR2 (germline): MNHEY, SMNVEV (reference sequence). The CDR3 DNA sequence: TGTGCCAGCAGTAATTCGAGGGGAAACACCGGGGAGCTGTTTTTT. Its protein product is CASSNSRGNTGELFF.

The V and J genes are TRBV9 and TRBJ2-1, with TRBD2 matching over 13 bases. The J segment lost 5 bases and the V segment lost 0 bases, leaving 2 bases of the junction unmatched. The CDR3 has 16 residues. Germline V gene sequence: CDR1 SGDLS, CDR2 YYNGEE. CDR3 in DNA: TGTGCCAGCAGCGTAGCGGGACTAGCGGGGCACAATGAGCAGTTCTTC. This sequence encodes CASSVAGLAGHNEQFF.

This clonotype has ten or more counts. V usage is TRBV29-1 and J usage is TRBJ2-7, with TRBD2 matching over 7 bases. This CDR3 is 13 amino acids long. CDR1 is SQVTM and CDR2 is ANQGSEA in the germline V gene. The V segment lost 1 base and the J segment 3 bases; nucleotides outside the gene matches: 3. This CDR3 is CSVEVGGNYEQYF. CDR3 coding DNA: TGCAGCGTTGAAGTCGGGGGGAACTACGAGCAGTACTTC.

This chain joins TRBV5-5 and TRBJ1-2; 7 positions agree with TRBD1. The CDR3 contains 13 residues. Germline V gene data show CDR1 as SGHKS and CDR2 as YYEKEE (reference sequence). V lost 4 bases, J lost 5 bases, and 5 bases stayed unmatched. CDR3 amino acids: CASSPPGGYGYTF. The DNA for the CDR3 is TGTGCCAGCAGCCCACCAGGGGGGTATGGCTACACCTTC.

This chain uses TRBV9 with TRBJ2-7; D not resolved. The CDR3 covers 10 residues. CDR1 SGDLS and CDR2 YYNGEE come from the germline V gene. V was clipped by 8 bases and J by 0 bases, with 3 bases between them. CDR3: CARSSYEQYF. DNA of the CDR3: TGTGCCAGGTCCTCCTACGAGCAGTACTTC.

This clonotype was detected a few times. The chain combines TRBV12-5 with TRBJ2-1; tentatively, D is TRBD2 (6 bases). The V gene's germline CDR1 is LGHNT and CDR2 FRNRAP. This CDR3 has 14 amino acids. V lost 8 bases, J lost 6 bases, and 17 bases lay in between. The CDR3 protein is CASFETGRGNEQFF. The CDR3, as DNA: TGTGCTAGTTTTGAAACCGGGAGAGGCAATGAGCAGTTCTTC.

This clonotype was seen a handful of times. The chain couples TRBV20-1 to TRBJ2-5; TRBD1 aligns across 7 bases. Trimming took 3 bases from V and 6 from J; bases not matched to a gene: 4. Germline V gives CDR1 DFQATT, CDR2 SNEGSKA (reference sequence). The CDR3 sequence is 12 residues long. CDR3 DNA sequence: TGCAGTGCTAGGGGGGACAGCAAGACCCAGTACTTC. This gives the protein CSARGDSKTQYF.

The chain employs TRBV12-3 or TRBV12-4 and TRBJ1-5; 10 positions match TRBD1. The CDR3 consists of 15 residues. Trimming removed 4 bases from V and 3 bases from J; junction bases left unmatched: 3. Here the CDR3 reads CASSSGTGDNQPQHF. CDR3 DNA sequence: TGTGCCAGCAGTTCCGGGACAGGGGACAATCAGCCCCAGCATTTT.